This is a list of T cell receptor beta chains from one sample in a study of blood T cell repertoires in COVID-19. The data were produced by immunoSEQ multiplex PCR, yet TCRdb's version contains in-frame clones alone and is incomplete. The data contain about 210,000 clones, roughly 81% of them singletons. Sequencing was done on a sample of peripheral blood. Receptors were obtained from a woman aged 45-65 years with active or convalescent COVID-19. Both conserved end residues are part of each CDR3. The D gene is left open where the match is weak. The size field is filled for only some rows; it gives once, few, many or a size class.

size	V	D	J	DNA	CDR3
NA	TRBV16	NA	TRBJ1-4	TGTGCCAGCAGCCCACTGGGGGCGTTTGAAAAACTGTTTTTT	CASSPLGAFEKLFF
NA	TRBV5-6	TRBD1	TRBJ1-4	TGTGCCAGCAGCTCGACAGGGGCTAATGAAAAACTGTTTTTT	CASSSTGANEKLFF
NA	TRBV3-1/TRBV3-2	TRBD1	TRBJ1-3	TGTGCCAGCAGCCAAGGTGACAGGGCAGGAAACACCATATATTTT	CASSQGDRAGNTIYF
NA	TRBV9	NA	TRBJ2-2	TGTGCCAGCAGCCCCCAGACTCATTCGAACACCGGGGAGCTGTTTTTT	CASSPQTHSNTGELFF
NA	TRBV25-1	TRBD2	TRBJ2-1	TGTGCCAGCAGTGAAATGAGCGGGAGGGCCGGAGAGCAGTTCTTC	CASSEMSGRAGEQFF
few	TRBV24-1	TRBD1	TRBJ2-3	TGTGCCACCAGTGGCACCCCGGGACAGGGGACAGATACGCAGTATTTT	CATSGTPGQGTDTQYF
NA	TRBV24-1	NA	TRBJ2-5	TGTGCCACCAGTGGGGCAGGCCCCCAAGAGACCCAGTACTTC	CATSGAGPQETQYF
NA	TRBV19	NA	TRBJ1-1	TGTGCCAGTAGTAGTGGGAGGGCTCTGAACACTGAAGCTTTCTTT	CASSSGRALNTEAFF
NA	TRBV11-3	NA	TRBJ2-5	TGTGCCAGCAGCACAGGACAGTTAGAGACCCAGTACTTC	CASSTGQLETQYF
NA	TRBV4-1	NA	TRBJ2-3	TGCGCCAGCAGCCAAGATGAGACGGCGCGGGCCAAGAGAGATACGCAGTATTTT	CASSQDETARAKRDTQYF
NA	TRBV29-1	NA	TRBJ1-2	TGCAGCGTGGGAGAGGGATTCGACTACACCTTC	CSVGEGFDYTF
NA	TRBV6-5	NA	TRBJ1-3	TGTGCCAGCGTCGGACGGGGAGAAGGAAACACCATATATTTT	CASVGRGEGNTIYF
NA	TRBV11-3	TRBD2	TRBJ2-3	TGTGCCAGCACTGACGGGGGGGTGACAGATACGCAGTATTTT	CASTDGGVTDTQYF
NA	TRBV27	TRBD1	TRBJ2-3	TGTGCCAGCAGTTTAGGACAGGGGCTTACAGATACGCAGTATTTT	CASSLGQGLTDTQYF
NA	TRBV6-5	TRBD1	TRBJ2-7	TGTGCCAGCAGACCCGGGACAGGGGGTGTGAGAGAGCAGTACTTC	CASRPGTGGVREQYF
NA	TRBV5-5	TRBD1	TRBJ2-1	TGTGCCAGCAGCTCCGGGACAGGGGGTGAGCAGTTCTTC	CASSSGTGGEQFF
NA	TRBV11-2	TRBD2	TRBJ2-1	TGTGCCAGCAGTCTTAGCGGGAGGGCAGGTGAGCAGTTCTTC	CASSLSGRAGEQFF
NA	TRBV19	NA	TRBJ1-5	TGTGCCAGTAGTAGCCGCGGTCCCAATCAGCCCCAGCATTTT	CASSSRGPNQPQHF
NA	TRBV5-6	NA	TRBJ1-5	TGTGCCAGCTCCATCAGGGTAGGTAGCAATCAGCCCCAGCATTTT	CASSIRVGSNQPQHF
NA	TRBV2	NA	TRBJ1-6	TGTGCCAGCAGGTCCCTCGAGGCCCTCCACTTT	CASRSLEALHF
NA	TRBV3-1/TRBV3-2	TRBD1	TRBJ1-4	TGTGCCAGCAGCCACCCCGGGACAGATAATGAAAAACTGTTTTTT	CASSHPGTDNEKLFF
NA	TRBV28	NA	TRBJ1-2	TGTGCCAGCAGTTTATTAACAGGAAGTAACTATGGCTACACCTTC	CASSLLTGSNYGYTF
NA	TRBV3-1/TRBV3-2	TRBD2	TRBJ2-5	TGTGCCAGCAGCTGGACTAGCGGGAGTGAGACCCAGTACTTC	CASSWTSGSETQYF
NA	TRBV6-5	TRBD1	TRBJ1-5	TGTGCCAGGACAGGGAGCAATCAGCCCCAGCATTTT	CARTGSNQPQHF
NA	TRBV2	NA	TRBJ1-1	TGTGCCAGCAGAGTGGACAGCCTGACGTTTGAAGCTTTCTTT	CASRVDSLTFEAFF
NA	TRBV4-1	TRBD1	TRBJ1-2	TGCGCCAGCAGCCAGGACAGGGGACCCTACTATGGCTACACCTTC	CASSQDRGPYYGYTF
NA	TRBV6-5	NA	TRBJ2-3	TGTGCGTCTAGCCCCAAAGCAGATACGCAGTATTTT	CASSPKADTQYF
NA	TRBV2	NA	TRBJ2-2	TGTGCCAGCAGTGAAGGGGCAGGCCGCACCGGGGAGCTGTTTTTT	CASSEGAGRTGELFF
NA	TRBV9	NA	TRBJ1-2	TGTGCCAGCAGCTCAAACAGGGAATTTGGCTACACCTTC	CASSSNREFGYTF
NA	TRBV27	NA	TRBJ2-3	TGTGCCAGCAGGGGGTTTGGGGCTGGTTTTAGCACAGATACGCAGTATTTT	CASRGFGAGFSTDTQYF
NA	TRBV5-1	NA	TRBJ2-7	TGCGCCAGCAGCTTGACACAGTTCTCCTACGAGCAGTACTTC	CASSLTQFSYEQYF
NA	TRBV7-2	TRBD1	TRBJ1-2	TGTGCCAGCAGCAGAACCGGGACAGGTGACTATGGCTACACCTTC	CASSRTGTGDYGYTF
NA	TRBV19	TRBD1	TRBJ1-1	TGTGCCAGCGCAACCGGGACAGGGAACACTGAAGCTTTCTTT	CASATGTGNTEAFF
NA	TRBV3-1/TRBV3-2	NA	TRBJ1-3	TGTGCCAGCAGCCACCGATTGAGCCCCGGAGGCTCTAGAAACACCATATATTTT	CASSHRLSPGGSRNTIYF
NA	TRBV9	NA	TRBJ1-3	TGTGCCAGCAGCGTATTTCCAGGGGCAGGAAACACCATATATTTT	CASSVFPGAGNTIYF
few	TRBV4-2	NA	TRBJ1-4	TGTGCCAGCAGCCTCCTAGTCGGGGGAAATAATGAAAAACTGTTTTTT	CASSLLVGGNNEKLFF
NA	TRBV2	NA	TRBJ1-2	TGTGCCAACGAGGTGATTGGACAGAGCAACTATGGCTACACCTTC	CANEVIGQSNYGYTF
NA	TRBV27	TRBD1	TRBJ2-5	TGTGCCAGCAGTCGCTCCCTAGGGGGCGGCGAGACCCAGTACTTC	CASSRSLGGGETQYF
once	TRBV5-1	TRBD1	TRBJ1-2	TGCGCCAGCAGCTCCACCTACGGACAGGGAGGGTATGGCTACACCTTC	CASSSTYGQGGYGYTF
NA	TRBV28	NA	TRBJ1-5	TGTGCCAGCAGTGACGGGAGGGACGGCGGCAATCAGCCCCAGCATTTT	CASSDGRDGGNQPQHF
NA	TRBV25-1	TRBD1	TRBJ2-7	TGTGCCAGCAGGGATGACAGGGGATTTTCCTACGAGCAGTACTTC	CASRDDRGFSYEQYF
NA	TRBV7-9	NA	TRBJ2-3	TGTGCCAGCGGGGACTTAAACACAGATACGCAGTATTTT	CASGDLNTDTQYF
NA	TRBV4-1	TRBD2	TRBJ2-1	TGCGCCAGCAGCCCGACGTTGCGGGGGGAGGCTGAGGAGCAGTTCTTC	CASSPTLRGEAEEQFF
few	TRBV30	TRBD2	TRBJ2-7	TGTGCCTGGAATGTGGGACTAGGTGACGAGCAGTACTTC	CAWNVGLGDEQYF
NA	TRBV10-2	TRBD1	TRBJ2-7	TGCGCCAGCAGTGAGGCCGGGACAGGGGAAGGTGAGCAGTACTTC	CASSEAGTGEGEQYF
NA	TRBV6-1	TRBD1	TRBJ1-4	TGTGCCAGCAGTGAAGGCCGGGACAGCCTTGGGAAACTGTTTTTT	CASSEGRDSLGKLFF
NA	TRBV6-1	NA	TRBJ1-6	TGTGCCAGCAGTGAAAGCCCTTATAGCTCCTATAATTCACCCCTCCACTTT	CASSESPYSSYNSPLHF
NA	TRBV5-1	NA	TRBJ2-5	TGCGCCAGCAGTGCCAAAGCGCAGGGTCTTACCCAGTACTTC	CASSAKAQGLTQYF
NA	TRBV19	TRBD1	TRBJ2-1	TGTGCCAGTAGTAGGGACAGGGGCTCCTACAATGAGCAGTTCTTC	CASSRDRGSYNEQFF
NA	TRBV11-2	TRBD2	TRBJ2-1	TGTGCCAGCAGCTTTTTAGCGGGGGGAACTAGCTCCTACAATGAGCAGTTCTTC	CASSFLAGGTSSYNEQFF
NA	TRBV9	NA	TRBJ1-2	TGTGCCAGCAGCGTAGACACTAACTATGGCTACACCTTC	CASSVDTNYGYTF
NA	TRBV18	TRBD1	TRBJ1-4	TGTGCCAGCTCGCTTGGACAGGCGAGTAATGAAAAACTGTTTTTT	CASSLGQASNEKLFF
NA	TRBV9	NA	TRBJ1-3	TGTGCCAGCAGCTATCTTCAGGGGTCCGGAAACACCATATATTTT	CASSYLQGSGNTIYF
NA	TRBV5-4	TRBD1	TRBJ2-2	TGTGCCAGCAGACACCGGGACAGAAACACCGGGGAGCTGTTTTTT	CASRHRDRNTGELFF